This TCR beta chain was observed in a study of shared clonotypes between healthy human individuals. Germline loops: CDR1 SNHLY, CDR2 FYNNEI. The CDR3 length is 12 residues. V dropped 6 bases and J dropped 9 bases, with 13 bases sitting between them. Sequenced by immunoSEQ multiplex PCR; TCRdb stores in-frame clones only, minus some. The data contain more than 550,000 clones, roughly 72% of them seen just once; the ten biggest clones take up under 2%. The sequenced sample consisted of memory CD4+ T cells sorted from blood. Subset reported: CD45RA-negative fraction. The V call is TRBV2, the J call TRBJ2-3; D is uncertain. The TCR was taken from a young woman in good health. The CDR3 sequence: CASSPHSQTQYF. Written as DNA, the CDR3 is TGTGCCAGCAGCCCACATTCCCAGACGCAGTATTTT. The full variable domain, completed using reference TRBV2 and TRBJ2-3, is EPEVTQTPSHQVTQMGQEVILRCVPISNHLYFYWYRQILGQKVEFLVSFYNNEISEKSEIFDDQFSVERPDGSNFTLKIRSTKLEDSAMYFCASSPHSQTQYFGPGTRLTVL.